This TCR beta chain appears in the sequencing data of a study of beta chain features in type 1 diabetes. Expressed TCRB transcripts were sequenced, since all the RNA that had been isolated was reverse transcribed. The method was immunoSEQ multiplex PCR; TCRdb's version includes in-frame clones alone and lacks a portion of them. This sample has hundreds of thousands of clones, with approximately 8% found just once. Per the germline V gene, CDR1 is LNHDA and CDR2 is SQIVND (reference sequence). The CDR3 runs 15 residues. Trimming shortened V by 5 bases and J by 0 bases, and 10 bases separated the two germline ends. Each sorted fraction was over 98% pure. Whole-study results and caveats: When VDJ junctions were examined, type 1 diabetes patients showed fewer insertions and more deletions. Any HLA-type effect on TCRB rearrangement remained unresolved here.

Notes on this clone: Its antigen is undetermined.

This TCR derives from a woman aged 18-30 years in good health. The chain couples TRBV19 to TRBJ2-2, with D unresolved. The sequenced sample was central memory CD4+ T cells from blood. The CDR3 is CASSPGETNTGELFF. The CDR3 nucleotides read TGTGCCAGTAGTCCTGGGGAAACGAACACCGGGGAGCTGTTTTTT.